This T cell receptor (beta chain) is drawn from a study of blood T cell repertoires in COVID-19. For the study at large: Material from acute and convalescent COVID-19 was sourced from the United States, Italy and Spain.

The CDR3 sequence is 16 residues long. Germline CDR1 and CDR2: SGHTA and FQGTGA. V was clipped by 3 bases and J by 3 bases, with 16 bases between them. Original analysis: Estimation of nucleated cell counts relied on the amplification of reference gene primers. Method: immunoSEQ multiplex PCR; TCRdb's copy keeps in-frame clones and lacks some. Clonal size and the V and J genes are those of that table, whereas D and trimming came from the DNA. Among roughly 120,000 clones listed, around 80% were seen once. The sequence was collected from a man in his 70s with acute or convalescent COVID-19. The J gene is TRBJ2-3, the V gene TRBV7-3, with a possible D match to TRBD2 (6 bases). Sequencing was carried out using peripheral blood. The CDR3 DNA reads TGTGCCAGCAGCTTCGGAACTAGCCCAGGGACAGATACGCAGTATTTT. Translating gives CASSFGTSPGTDTQYF.